The clone carrying this TCR beta chain was counted once. Its antigen is as yet unknown. Within the sample, other DNA sequences also encode this same CDR3. This PCR relied on a set of 60 Vbeta primers and 13 Jbeta primers. Generated by immunoSEQ multiplex PCR, the TCRdb table keeps only in-frame clones and is missing some. This sample has 150,000 or so clones, with almost 80% found just once. This entry belongs to a study of cytomegalovirus exposure and HLA in healthy donors. Study information: Earlier sequencing of 150 million to 200 million T cells yielded 100 million to 140 million unique TCR beta sequences. General study results and limits: Relative to the approximately 700-donor mean, N-insertions were reportedly fewer in an Asian-associated ancestry cluster in a later analysis.

The CDR3 has 15 residues. The germline V gene has CDR1 SGHAT and CDR2 FQNNGV. J gave up 8 bases and V 5 bases, and 11 bases lay outside the gene matches. This TCR was sampled from a man aged 18-30 years in good health and CMV-seropositive. Specimen: PBMCs. V gene TRBV11-2 combines with J gene TRBJ1-4; 7 bases line up with TRBD1. The DNA of the CDR3 is TGTGCCAGCAGCAACGACAGGGTCTTCGGAGAAAAACTGTTTTTT. Its protein is CASSNDRVFGEKLFF.